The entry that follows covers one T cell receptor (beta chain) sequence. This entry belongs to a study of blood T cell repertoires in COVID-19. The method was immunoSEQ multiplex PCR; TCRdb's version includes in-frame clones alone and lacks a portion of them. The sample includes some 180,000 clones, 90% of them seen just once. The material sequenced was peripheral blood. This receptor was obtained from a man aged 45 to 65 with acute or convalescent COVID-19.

The DNA of the CDR3 is TGTGCCAGCAGCCGGGACAGGGCGAACACCATATATTTT. Encoded protein: CASSRDRANTIYF. The chain is built from TRBV5-6 and TRBJ1-3; TRBD1 agrees at 9 bases. CDR1 and CDR2 from the germline V gene are SGHDT and YYEEEE. CDR3 length: 13 amino acids. The ends lost 4 bases at V and 7 bases at J; junction bases unmatched: 3.